Following are 15 T cell receptor beta chains from one sample sequenced in a study of preoperative IRX-2 immunotherapy in early breast cancer. Profiling relied on immunoSEQ multiplex PCR, and the TCRdb table lists in-frame clones only, not all of them. The sample has tens of thousands of clones, roughly four fifths seen once. Treatment indicated: preoperative locoregional IRX-2 cytokine immunotherapy. The starting material was lymph node tissue, obtained after IRX-2 immunotherapy. The receptors were sampled from a human donor with breast cancer.

The DNA for the CDR3 is TGTGCCAGCAGCCCCTCCGTATCCTTGAACGAGCAGTACTTC. Its protein is CASSPSVSLNEQYF. This chain connects TRBV9 to TRBJ2-7; D remains ambiguous. CDR3 length equals 14 residues. Deletions cut 4 bases from V and 5 bases from J, with 16 bases between. The germline CDR1 and CDR2 sequences are SGDLS and YYNGEE.

The rearrangement joins TRBV1 to TRBJ1-2; TRBD1 is taken as the D call from the table, unchecked against the DNA. TRBV1 is a documented pseudogene. The CDR3 is 15 residues long. The CDR3: CASSQEGTGPYGYTF. CDR3 in DNA: TGCGCCAGCAGCCAAGAAGGGACAGGTCCCTATGGCTACACCTTC.

The chain recombines TRBV10-3 with TRBJ2-7, with a tentative D call TRBD1 (6 bases). CDR3 length equals 12 residues. Germline V gene lookup returns CDR1 ENHRY and CDR2 SYGVKD. V lost 9 bases and J 3 bases, leaving 12 bases between the germline ends. CDR3 DNA: TGTGCCATAGGCCAGGGGATCTACGAGCAGTACTTC. Its translation: CAIGQGIYEQYF.

The chain links TRBV19 to TRBJ1-1, with TRBD1 as a possible D gene (6 bases). Trimming removed 7 bases from V and 11 bases from J, with 17 bases in between. Looked up from germline, CDR1 is LNHDA and CDR2 is SQIVND (reference sequence). This CDR3 has 12 residues. The CDR3 sequence: CASNTGAGRAFF. In DNA, the CDR3 is TGTGCCAGTAACACGGGGGCGGGCCGGGCTTTCTTT.

The chain carries TRBV30 and TRBJ1-1; 10 bases map to TRBD1. The trim removed 4 bases at V and 7 bases at J, leaving 6 bases unmatched. CDR1 GTSNPN and CDR2 SVGIG come from the germline V gene (reference sequence). The CDR3 totals 13 residues. CDR3 in amino acids: CAWNGQGGREAFF. The CDR3 bases are TGTGCCTGGAACGGACAGGGGGGCCGTGAAGCTTTCTTT.

The chain couples TRBV1 to TRBJ2-2. TRBV1 is annotated as a pseudogene. CDR3 length equals 15 residues. In DNA, the CDR3 is TGCGCCAGCAGCCAAGATCGGGCCAGTTACCGGGAGCTGTTTTTT. Translation gives CASSQDRASYRELFF.

The chain couples TRBV6-8 to TRBJ1-2; weak D call: TRBD1 (5 bases). V was shortened by 10 bases and J by 2 bases, with 14 bases between the two germline ends. Per germline, CDR1 MNHGY and CDR2 SAAAGT. This CDR3 comprises 13 residues. CDR3 DNA sequence: TGTGCCACGAAGAAGGGGAAGAACTATGGCTACACCTTC. It encodes CATKKGKNYGYTF.

V usage is TRBV18 and J usage is TRBJ2-7; D is uncertain. The CDR3 totals 14 residues. Trimming shortened V by 1 base and J by 5 bases, and 12 bases separated the two germline ends. The germline V gene has CDR1 KGHSH and CDR2 LQKENI. The CDR3 DNA is TGTGCCAGCTCACCACTGGACGGGTACAACGAGCAGTACTTC. Translated: CASSPLDGYNEQYF.

The chain recombines TRBV11-3 with TRBJ2-2; TRBD2 matches 15 bases. J was trimmed by 2 bases and V by 3 bases; bases with no gene match: 1. This CDR3 contains 17 residues. Germline assignment: CDR1 SGHNT and CDR2 YENEEA. The CDR3 nucleotides read TGTGCCAGCAGCTTGGGACTAGCGGGAGGAAACACCGGGGAGCTGTTTTTT. Translating gives CASSLGLAGGNTGELFF.

The J gene is TRBJ2-1, the V gene TRBV6-8, with 8 bases lining up with TRBD1. CDR1 is MNHGY and CDR2 is SAAAGT in the germline V gene. The CDR3 has 13 residues. Trimming cost V 10 bases and J 7 bases; bases outside gene matches: 9. The CDR3 nucleotides read TGTGCCATCAGCGAGGGACAGGATAATGAGCAGTTCTTC. As protein: CAISEGQDNEQFF.

The V and J genes are TRBV7-2 and TRBJ1-2; no clear D. This CDR3 is 13 amino acids long. CDR1 is SGHTA and CDR2 is FQGNSA in the germline V gene. Trimming left V 1 base short and J 4 bases short, with 7 bases between. The CDR3 bases are TGTGCCAGCAGCTTAGGGCCGCCCTATGGCTACACCTTC. Translation: CASSLGPPYGYTF.

The chain joins TRBV11-3 to TRBJ2-7, with no clear D. This CDR3 contains 14 residues. Germline CDR1 reads SGHNT; CDR2 reads YENEEA. V lost 5 bases to trimming and J lost 7 bases, with 18 bases between them. CDR3 sequence: CASSRSITSLEQYF. CDR3 in DNA: TGTGCCAGCAGCCGATCCATTACGTCTTTGGAGCAGTACTTC. The full variable domain, rest sourced from reference TRBV11-3 and TRBJ2-7, is EAGVVQSPRYKIIEKKQPVAFWCNPISGHNTLYWYLQNLGQGPELLIRYENEEAVDDSQLPKDRFSAERLKGVDSTLKIQPAELGDSAVYLCASSRSITSLEQYFGPGTRLTVT.

This chain links TRBV18 with TRBJ2-5; D call uncertain. V was clipped by 1 base and J by 1 base, with 7 bases between them. Per germline, CDR1 KGHSH and CDR2 LQKENI. The CDR3 has 14 residues. The CDR3 spells CASSPLRIQETQYF. CDR3 in DNA: TGTGCCAGCTCACCACTCAGGATCCAAGAGACCCAGTACTTC.

V usage is TRBV19 and J usage is TRBJ2-1; D ambiguous. V lost 0 bases to trimming and J lost 5 bases, with 5 bases between them. The CDR3 has 13 amino acids. CDR1 and CDR2 (germline): LNHDA, SQIVND (reference sequence). This chain's CDR3 is CASSIDFNNEQFF. The CDR3 DNA follows: TGTGCCAGTAGTATAGATTTTAACAATGAGCAGTTCTTC. The full variable domain, rest sourced from reference TRBV19 and TRBJ2-1, is DGGITQSPKYLFRKEGQNVTLSCEQNLNHDAMYWYRQDPGQGLRLIYYSQIVNDFQKGDIAEGYSVSREKKESFPLTVTSAQKNPTAFYLCASSIDFNNEQFFGPGTRLTVL.

The CDR3 is CASSRSGTANEKLFF. For the CDR3, the DNA is TGTGCCAGCTCACGCTCCGGGACAGCAAATGAAAAACTGTTTTTT. This chain connects TRBV18 to TRBJ1-4; 7 nucleotides align to TRBD1. From germline, CDR1 is KGHSH and CDR2 LQKENI. V lost 4 bases and J lost 5; bases outside the gene matches: 7. This CDR3 contains 15 residues. Filled out from reference TRBV18 and TRBJ1-4, the complete variable domain reads NAGVMQNPRHLVRRRGQEARLRCSPMKGHSHVYWYRQLPEEGLKFMVYLQKENIIDESGMPKERFSAEFPKEGPSILRIQQVVRGDSAAYFCASSRSGTANEKLFFGSGTQLSVL.